This TCR beta chain appears in the sequencing data of a study of T cell responses to AZD1222 COVID-19 vaccine. This clone was picked up a small number of times. Its antigen is currently unknown. This CDR3 has 13 residues. CDR1 and CDR2 from the germline V gene are SGHKS and YYEKEE (reference sequence). V was pared by 2 bases and J by 8 bases, with 10 bases between. The method was immunoSEQ multiplex PCR; TCRdb's version includes in-frame clones alone and lacks a portion of them. This sample carries over 95,000 clones, 88% of them seen once, and the ten largest clones take under 6.5%. Whole-study findings and limits: Spike-specific TCR repertoires showed rising breadth and depth after two AZD1222 doses. Possibly, clonal diversity was underestimated; donors were largely white British and included more females. Unmutated regions of variants are reportedly targeted by nearly half of spike-specific TCRs.

The receptor was isolated from an adult who received the AZD1222 COVID-19 vaccine. This chain links TRBV5-5 with TRBJ1-4; no reliable D call. Sequenced material: peripheral blood, taken 28 days after the second AZD1222 dose. In DNA, the CDR3 is TGTGCCAGCAGCTTTGGTAGGGTAGAAAAACTGTTTTTT. It encodes CASSFGRVEKLFF.